This TCR beta chain comes out of a study of T cells in Graves' hyperthyroidism and ophthalmopathy. Disease duration under 2 months; hyperthyroidism patients were aged 18 to 65. Study results and caveats: Most thyroid clonotypes expanded above 0.001 were also detected in blood. Ophthalmopathy stood apart from stable hyperthyroidism in a 13 V-J model. Model output signaled ophthalmopathy a median approximately six months ahead of onset.

The CDR3 is 14 amino acids. Trimming stripped 4 bases from V and 0 bases from J, with 6 bases between. Germline-derived CDR1 and CDR2 are SGHTA and FQGTGA. This clonotype was observed a handful of times. Its cognate antigen is unknown. The TCR beta CDR3 regions underwent amplification using RNA transcripts as the source. Carried out on the TCR CDR3, a first-round RT-PCR used the HTBI primer set. TCRdb used MiXCR to reprocess the multiplex PCR reads, holding one entry per CDR3 protein. Here the sample spans approximately 640,000 distinct CDR3 sequences, 16% being singletons. The sequence derives from a woman younger than 45 with Graves' hyperthyroidism. Sequenced input: blood. This chain joins TRBV7-3 and TRBJ2-2; D is undetermined. The CDR3 DNA reads TGTGCCAGCAGCTCCAATACGAACACCGGGGAGCTGTTTTTT. Residues: CASSSNTNTGELFF.